Given below is one T cell receptor (beta chain) in context. The target antigen is unknown. Trimming removed 1 base from V and 0 bases from J, with 10 bases in between. This CDR3 is 16 amino acids long. Germline V lookup: CDR1 LNHDA, CDR2 SQIVND (reference sequence). Sequenced by immunoSEQ multiplex PCR; TCRdb stores in-frame clones only, minus some. The sample records about 29,000 clones, around 76% being singletons. This sample was included in a study of cytotoxic CD8 clonotypes in ibrutinib-treated CLL. Study outcomes and limitations: Sustained-remission and progressing patients had unequal sampling times.

The material sequenced was PBMCs, taken after 36 months of ibrutinib treatment. The rearrangement links TRBV19 to TRBJ2-1, with D perhaps matching TRBD1 or TRBD2 (6 bases each). This TCR came from a human donor with chronic lymphocytic leukemia. The CDR3 coding sequence is TGTGCCAGTAGTATAGCGGGGGCCACCTCCTACAATGAGCAGTTCTTC. It codes for CASSIAGATSYNEQFF.